These 5 T cell receptor beta chains share one sample of origin, sequenced in a study of blood T cells in healthy people across ages. A second about 6 to 12 cycle PCR used barcoded and J-beta primers. Using its own MiXCR run on the 5' RACE reads, TCRdb lists one record per CDR3 protein. The top ten clones hold approximately 8.7% of a sample with about 500,000 distinct CDR3 sequences, around 24% of them seen once. This same sample was also part of a study on T cells of mothers and their children.

Source material: blood. The receptors were sampled from a boy younger than 18 in good health.

J is TRBJ2-3 and V is TRBV29-1; no reliable D call. The CDR3 length is 13 residues. In germline, CDR1 is SQVTM, CDR2 ANQGSEA. The germline V and J ends were trimmed by 4 bases and 4 bases, with 12 bases remaining between them. CDR3 DNA: TGCAGCGTTGTAGTGGGATCGGCAGATACGCAGTATTTT. As protein: CSVVVGSADTQYF.

The chain links TRBV11-2 to TRBJ2-1, with no clear D. The germline V and J ends were trimmed by 1 base and 0 bases, with 16 bases remaining between them. This CDR3 spans 18 amino acids. Per the germline V gene, CDR1 is SGHAT and CDR2 is FQNNGV. CDR3 DNA sequence: TGTGCCAGCAGCTTAGCATTTGGGCGGTTCAGCTCCTACAATGAGCAGTTCTTC. As protein: CASSLAFGRFSSYNEQFF.

The chain carries TRBV5-5 and TRBJ2-7; TRBD1 agrees at 8 bases. The J segment lost 2 bases and the V segment lost 2 bases, leaving 9 bases of the junction unmatched. Germline V gene sequence: CDR1 SGHKS, CDR2 YYEKEE (reference sequence). The CDR3 consists of 16 residues. The CDR3 spells CASSLPTGQDPYEQYF. CDR3 nucleotide sequence: TGTGCCAGCAGCTTACCAACGGGACAGGACCCCTACGAGCAGTACTTC.

The chain combines TRBV7-2 with TRBJ2-1, with TRBD1 matching over 7 bases. The CDR3 totals 15 residues. With V trimmed by 6 bases and J by 5 bases, 10 bases remained unmatched. From germline, CDR1 is SGHTA and CDR2 FQGNSA. The CDR3 DNA sequence: TGTGCCAGCAGGCGTATGACAGGGCTCGACAATGAGCAGTTCTTC. Protein sequence: CASRRMTGLDNEQFF.

This clonotype was recorded a few times. The chain is built from TRBV14 and TRBJ2-7, with 8 nucleotides matching TRBD2. CDR1 is SGHDN, CDR2 FVKESK, per germline. This CDR3 has 14 residues. Trimming cost V 4 bases and J 2 bases; bases outside gene matches: 4. CDR3 region: CASSPRRGAYEQYF. CDR3 DNA: TGTGCCAGCAGCCCGAGGCGGGGGGCCTACGAGCAGTACTTC.